The text below deals with one T cell receptor beta chain. Only in-frame clones appear in the TCRdb table, and some are missing; sequencing was by immunoSEQ multiplex PCR. The table lists roughly 500,000 clones, around 89% of them singletons. The data originate from a study of blood T cell repertoires in COVID-19. The CDR3 is made up of 12 amino acids. Germline CDR1 DFQATT, CDR2 SNEGSKA (reference sequence). Trimming left V 3 bases short and J 3 bases short, with 8 bases between. Recruits, aged about 18 to 90 years, lived in about two dozen US areas. The sequencing input was PBMCs or T cells enriched from blood (not recorded which). The sequence came from a woman aged 40 to 50 who had recovered from COVID-19. The chain is built from TRBV20-1 and TRBJ1-2, with a tentative D call TRBD1 (6 bases). The CDR3 DNA follows: TGCAGTGCTAGTTCAGGGGACTATGGCTACACCTTC. Its protein product is CSASSGDYGYTF.